One sample yielded the 13 T cell receptor beta chains listed below, sequenced in a study of cytomegalovirus exposure and HLA in healthy donors (dated by TCRdb to 2017 to 2019). To prepare the library, the immunoSEQ multiplex PCR assay was applied. For the multiplex PCR, a mixture combining 60 forward primers for TCR Vbeta segments and 13 reverse primers for TCR Jbeta segments was used. TCRdb retrieved this table from immuneACCESS and kept in-frame rearrangements only. Not all clones are present; in checked studies, unresolved V genes account for under half, and no reason is known for the remainder. The sample profile shows about 210,000 clones; almost 80% of them were found once. The ten most abundant clones make up over 1.5% of the sample. Sequencing was carried out using PBMCs. Every receptor here comes from a male donor in good health and CMV-seronegative.

This clone has just one count. The chain couples TRBV6-1 to TRBJ1-1, with TRBD1 matching 10 bases. CDR1 is MNHNS and CDR2 is SASEGT in the germline V gene. This CDR3 comprises 13 residues. V shed 6 bases, J shed 5 bases, and the junction held 3 bases outside the gene matches. The CDR3 DNA sequence: TGTGCCAGCAGGCCGGGACAGGGGACTGAAGCTTTCTTT. Translated: CASRPGQGTEAFF.

The chain is built from TRBV6-4 and TRBJ2-2; D may be TRBD2 (5 bases). The CDR3 has 15 residues. Germline-derived CDR1 and CDR2 are MRHNA and SNTAGT. V was pared by 0 bases and J by 5 bases, with 10 bases between. CDR3 in amino acids: CASSDSEGNTGELFF. The CDR3 region has the DNA TGTGCCAGCAGTGACTCTGAGGGAAATACCGGGGAGCTGTTTTTT.

The chain's CDR3 is CASSLQSRGTEAFF. The DNA for the CDR3 is TGTGCCAGCAGCTTACAAAGCCGGGGCACTGAAGCTTTCTTT. The chain couples TRBV7-2 to TRBJ1-1; D gene unclear. This CDR3 is 14 amino acids long. Germline V gene data show CDR1 as SGHTA and CDR2 as FQGNSA. V dropped 2 bases and J dropped 4 bases, with 11 bases sitting between them.

J is TRBJ1-1 and V is TRBV29-1; possible D gene TRBD1, 6 bases. The germline V gene has CDR1 SQVTM and CDR2 ANQGSEA. This CDR3 has 11 amino acids. The V end was cut by 4 bases, the J end by 10 bases, with 13 bases between. CDR3 protein: CSVGRGGVAFF. The CDR3 DNA sequence: TGCAGCGTTGGAAGGGGGGGGGTAGCTTTCTTT. Full variable domain (missing parts from reference TRBV29-1 and TRBJ1-1): SAVISQKPSRDICQRGTSLTIQCQVDSQVTMMFWYRQQPGQSLTLIATANQGSEATYESGFVIDKFPISRPNLTFSTLTVSNMSPEDSSIYLCSVGRGGVAFFGQGTRLTVV.

The chain carries TRBV4-2 and TRBJ2-3, with 11 bases aligning to TRBD2. This CDR3 has 15 amino acids. Trimming removed 3 bases from V and 7 bases from J; junction bases left unmatched: 6. Germline assignment: CDR1 LGHNA and CDR2 YNFKEQ. The CDR3 loop is CASSHPTSGGNTQYF. The CDR3 bases are TGTGCCAGCAGCCATCCCACTAGCGGGGGAAATACGCAGTATTTT.

The chain couples TRBV28 to TRBJ1-3; 10 bases line up with TRBD1. V lost 3 bases to trimming and J lost 0 bases; unmatched junction nucleotides: 8. Germline CDR1 and CDR2: MDHEN and SYDVKM. The CDR3 covers 18 residues. The CDR3 reads CASSFFGQGEASGNTIYF. For the CDR3, the DNA is TGTGCCAGCAGTTTCTTCGGACAGGGGGAAGCCTCTGGAAACACCATATATTTT.

This chain connects TRBV2 to TRBJ2-3; TRBD2 is a possible D gene (5 bases). Between the trimmed V and J ends, which lost 1 base and 6 bases, there was a span of 11 bases. The CDR3 has 14 residues. Germline CDR1 and CDR2: SNHLY and FYNNEI. CDR3 DNA: TGTGCCAGCAGTGAAGAAGTAGGGAGTGATACGCAGTATTTT. This encodes CASSEEVGSDTQYF.

J is TRBJ2-2 and V is TRBV18, with D hard to call. V shed 2 bases and J shed 1 base, with 5 bases lying between them. This CDR3 is built from 14 residues. CDR1 and CDR2 (germline): KGHSH, LQKENI. DNA for the CDR3: TGTGCCAGCTCACCAACAAGGAACACCGGGGAGCTGTTTTTT. Translated: CASSPTRNTGELFF.

The chain carries TRBV6-1 and TRBJ1-1; no clear D. The germline gives CDR1 MNHNS, CDR2 SASEGT. The V end lost 4 bases, the J end lost 7 bases, and 13 bases lay between the germline ends. There are 13 residues in the CDR3. The DNA for the CDR3 is TGTGCCAGCAGTGGGACTGAGCTAGGTGAAGCTTTCTTT. Amino acids: CASSGTELGEAFF.

This clone has more than one count but fewer than ten. V is TRBV5-8 and J is TRBJ2-1, with TRBD1 identical over 9 bases. Germline CDR1 SGHTS, CDR2 YDEGEE. The V gene end was trimmed by 4 bases and the J gene end by 5 bases; junction bases not matched to a gene: 7. The CDR3 loop spans 15 amino acids. The CDR3 loop reads CASSRPGQGNNEQFF. The DNA of the CDR3 is TGTGCCAGCAGCCGGCCGGGACAGGGTAACAATGAGCAGTTCTTC.

The sample holds one count of this clone. The chain is built from TRBV5-1 and TRBJ2-3, with TRBD1 as a possible D gene (6 bases). The CDR3 totals 15 residues. V lost 0 bases and J lost 2, with 10 bases in between. Per the germline V gene, CDR1 is SGHRS and CDR2 is YFSETQ. The CDR3 is CASSLEQGVTDTQYF. CDR3 bases: TGCGCCAGCAGCTTGGAACAGGGTGTCACAGATACGCAGTATTTT.

This chain's CDR3 is CASSHESTSGIHEQYF. In DNA form, the CDR3 reads TGTGCCAGCAGCCATGAGTCGACTAGCGGGATCCACGAGCAGTACTTC. The rearrangement uses TRBV14 and TRBJ2-7, with 11 bases lining up with TRBD2. CDR3 size: 16 residues. CDR1 and CDR2 (germline): SGHDN, FVKESK. J lost 5 bases, V lost 3 bases, and 9 bases had no gene match.

This clone was found once. V is TRBV5-4 and J is TRBJ2-7; 9 bases agree with TRBD2. The ends lost 5 bases at V and 2 bases at J; junction bases unmatched: 5. CDR1 is SGHNT and CDR2 is YYREEE in the germline V gene (reference sequence). The CDR3 is made up of 14 amino acids. DNA of the CDR3: TGTGCCAGCAGTCTAGCGGGAAGGCCCTACGAGCAGTACTTC. Translation: CASSLAGRPYEQYF.